This TCR beta chain comes out of a study of human T cells and chemical hapten exposure (TCRdb year 2021). Turning to the overall study: For sensitization, 2% DPC in acetone was applied to a roughly 2 cm by roughly 2 cm area of upper inner arm skin. In alopecia patients, the study followed how the peripheral blood TCR repertoire changed in vivo over primary and secondary sensitization to diphenylcyclopropenone (DPC), a hapten. Blood for TCR sequencing was provided by twenty-nine alopecia patients at one to four time points (pre-sensitization, 2, 6 and 24 weeks). Libraries were combined into a pool for sequencing, and differences in TCR yield between samples came mainly from small differences in library volumes within the pool. The patient cohort, mostly female, included alopecia areata with under or over 50% scalp involvement, alopecia totalis and alopecia universalis. Patch testing on the upper back used Finn chambers containing 0.01% DPC, with scoring done after 6 days according to International Contact Dermatitis Research Group standards. Patients additionally received weekly therapeutic DPC doses to the scalp throughout the roughly 25-week study period. Blood samples were taken from patients before sensitization (week 0) and at 2, 6 and about 24 weeks after DPC sensitization.

The method behind the library was RACE. Data came from a NextSeq 500. During library preparation, unique molecular identifiers were attached to individual cDNA molecules so that TCRs could be counted in a quantitative, reproducible way. For every blood RNA sample, sequencing covered both the TCR alpha and TCR beta chains. From the authors' description of their analysis: The median number of TCRs per sample was roughly 100,000, ranging from roughly 20,000 to 700,000. The Decombinator software suite was used to annotate the V, J and CDR3 of the TCR reads. To make PS versus PT1 abundance plots, every sample was subsampled to the same number of TCRs (28,000). TCRs were defined as expanded if absent before sensitization and observed at least eight times at the 2-week time point. Using fastp trimming at Q25 and MiXCR clonotype assembly, TCRdb reanalyzed the public sequencing data and kept in-frame beta chains. Identical CDR3 protein sequences are pooled into one entry, listed with their most common genes and DNA. TCRdb, rather than the study authors, made the V and J calls. For this sample there are about 350,000 distinct CDR3 sequences; approximately 5% appear just once. The ten largest clones capture around 8% of the sample.

Findings and caveats that apply to the study as a whole: Because every patient had alopecia, a presumed autoimmune disease, the patients' immune response might differ from that of healthy individuals. Patch test score was positively correlated with the number of PT1 expanded TCRs, with significance at thresholds 8, 16 and 32 but not at 4. Repeated subsampling changed both the strength of the expansion versus patch-test correlation and the threshold at which that correlation became significant. Compared with pre-sensitization or healthy control sets, expanded TCRs formed significantly more large CDR3 similarity clusters, which is consistent with antigen-driven responses. DPC sensitization did not change the number of TCRs with a frequency above 1 in 1000, and there was no evidence of changes in global repertoire structure.

Counted from cysteine to phenylalanine, this CDR3 has 16 amino acids. The DNA shown is the 48-base CDR3, in frame from base 1. According to the germline V gene (reference sequence), CDR1 reads MNHNY and CDR2 reads SVGAGI. Relative to germline, V is 7 bases shorter and J is 0 bases shorter, with 17 bases between their ends. A remark on this clonotype: Its antigen remains undetermined. Base qualities are not at hand, and no much larger clone is one base apart.

This specimen's time point label, per the study, means: pre-sensitization, week 0. The treatment or condition label here, explained by the study, means: therapeutic diphenylcyclopropenone sensitization with weekly scalp DPC. At every patch-test visit, the blood draw took place before the patch test was put on. Patients were eligible if aged 18 to 70, diagnosed with alopecia and judged suitable for DPC therapy, and pregnant patients were excluded. Unfractionated whole blood was collected in Tempus Blood RNA tubes, and total RNA was extracted from that blood. The sequenced sample was whole blood, obtained in connection with sensitization to the hapten diphenylcyclopropenone (DPC). The TCR originated in a woman in her late teens or twenties with alopecia areata. Some clones in this sample may be carry-over from other donors' samples. The chain uses TRBV6-6 and TRBJ2-3, with TRBD2 tentatively as D gene (7 bases match). The CDR3 reads as follows: CASNLGGPSSTDTQYF. The sequenced DNA: TGTGCCAGCAACCTCGGGGGGCCCTCAAGCACAGATACGCAGTATTTT.